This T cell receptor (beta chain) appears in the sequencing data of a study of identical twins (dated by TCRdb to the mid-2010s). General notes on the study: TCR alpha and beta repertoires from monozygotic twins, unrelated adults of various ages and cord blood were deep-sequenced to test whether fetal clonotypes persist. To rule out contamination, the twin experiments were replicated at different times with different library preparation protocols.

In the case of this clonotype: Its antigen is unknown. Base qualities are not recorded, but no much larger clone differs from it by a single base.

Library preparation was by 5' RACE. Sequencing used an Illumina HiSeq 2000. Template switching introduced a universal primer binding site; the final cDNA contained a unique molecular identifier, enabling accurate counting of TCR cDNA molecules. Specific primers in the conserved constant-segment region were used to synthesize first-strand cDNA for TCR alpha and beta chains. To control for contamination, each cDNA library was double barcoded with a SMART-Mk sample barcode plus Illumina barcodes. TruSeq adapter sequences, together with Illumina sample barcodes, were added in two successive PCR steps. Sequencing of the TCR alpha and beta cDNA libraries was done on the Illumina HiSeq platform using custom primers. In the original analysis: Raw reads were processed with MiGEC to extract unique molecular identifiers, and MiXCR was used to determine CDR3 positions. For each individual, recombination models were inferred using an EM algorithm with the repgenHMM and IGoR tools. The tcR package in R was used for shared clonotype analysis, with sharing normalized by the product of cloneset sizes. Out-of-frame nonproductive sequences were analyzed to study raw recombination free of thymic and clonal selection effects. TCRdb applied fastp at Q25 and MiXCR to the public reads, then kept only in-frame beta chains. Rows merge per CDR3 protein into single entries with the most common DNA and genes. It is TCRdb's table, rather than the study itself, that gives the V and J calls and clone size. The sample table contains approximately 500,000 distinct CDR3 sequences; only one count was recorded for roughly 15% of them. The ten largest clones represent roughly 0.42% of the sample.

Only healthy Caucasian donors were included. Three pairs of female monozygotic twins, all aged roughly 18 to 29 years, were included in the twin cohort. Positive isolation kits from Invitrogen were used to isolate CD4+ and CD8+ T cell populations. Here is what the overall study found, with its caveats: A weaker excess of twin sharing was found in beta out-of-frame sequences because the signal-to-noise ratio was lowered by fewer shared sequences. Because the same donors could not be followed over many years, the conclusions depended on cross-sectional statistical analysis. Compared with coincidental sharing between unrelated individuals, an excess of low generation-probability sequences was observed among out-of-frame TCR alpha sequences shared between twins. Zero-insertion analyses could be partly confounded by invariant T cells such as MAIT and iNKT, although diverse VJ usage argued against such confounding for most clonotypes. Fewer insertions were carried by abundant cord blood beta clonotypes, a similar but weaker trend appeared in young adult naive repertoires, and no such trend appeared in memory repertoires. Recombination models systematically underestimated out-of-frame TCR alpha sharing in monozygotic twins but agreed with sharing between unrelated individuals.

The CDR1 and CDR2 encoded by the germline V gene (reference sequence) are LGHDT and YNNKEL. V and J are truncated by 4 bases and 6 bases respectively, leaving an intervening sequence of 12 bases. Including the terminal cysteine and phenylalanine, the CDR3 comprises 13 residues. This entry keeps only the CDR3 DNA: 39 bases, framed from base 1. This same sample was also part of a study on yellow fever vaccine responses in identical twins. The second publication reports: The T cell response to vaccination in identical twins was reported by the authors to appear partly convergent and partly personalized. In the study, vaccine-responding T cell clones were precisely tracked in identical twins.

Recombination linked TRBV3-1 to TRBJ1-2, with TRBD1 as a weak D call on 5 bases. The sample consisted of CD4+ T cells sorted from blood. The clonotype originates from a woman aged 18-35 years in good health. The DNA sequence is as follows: TGTGCCAGCAGCCCGGGGGAGACTAATGGCTACACCTTC. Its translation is CASSPGETNGYTF.